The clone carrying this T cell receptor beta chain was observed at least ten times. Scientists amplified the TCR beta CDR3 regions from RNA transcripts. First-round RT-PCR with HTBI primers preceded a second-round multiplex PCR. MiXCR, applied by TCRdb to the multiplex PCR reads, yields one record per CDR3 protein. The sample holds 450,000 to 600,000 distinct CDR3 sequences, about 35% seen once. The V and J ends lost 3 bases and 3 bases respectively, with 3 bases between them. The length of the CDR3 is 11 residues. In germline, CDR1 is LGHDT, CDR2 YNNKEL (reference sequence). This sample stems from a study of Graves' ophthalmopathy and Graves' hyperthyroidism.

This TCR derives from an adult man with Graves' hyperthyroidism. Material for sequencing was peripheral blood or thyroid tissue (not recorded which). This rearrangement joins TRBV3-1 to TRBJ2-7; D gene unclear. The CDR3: CASSHIYEQYF. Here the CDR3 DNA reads TGTGCCAGCAGCCATATCTACGAGCAGTACTTC.